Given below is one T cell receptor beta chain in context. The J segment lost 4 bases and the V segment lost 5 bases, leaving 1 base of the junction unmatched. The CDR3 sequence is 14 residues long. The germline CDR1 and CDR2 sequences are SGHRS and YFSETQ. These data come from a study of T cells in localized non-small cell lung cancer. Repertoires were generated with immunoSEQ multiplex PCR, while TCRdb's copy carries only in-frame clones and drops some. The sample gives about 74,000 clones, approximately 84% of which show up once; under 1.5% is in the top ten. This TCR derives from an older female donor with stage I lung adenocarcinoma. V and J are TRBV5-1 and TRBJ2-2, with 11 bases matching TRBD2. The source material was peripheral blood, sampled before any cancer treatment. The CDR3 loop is CASRGTSGTGELFF. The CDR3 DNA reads TGCGCCAGCAGGGGGACTAGCGGCACCGGGGAGCTGTTTTTT.